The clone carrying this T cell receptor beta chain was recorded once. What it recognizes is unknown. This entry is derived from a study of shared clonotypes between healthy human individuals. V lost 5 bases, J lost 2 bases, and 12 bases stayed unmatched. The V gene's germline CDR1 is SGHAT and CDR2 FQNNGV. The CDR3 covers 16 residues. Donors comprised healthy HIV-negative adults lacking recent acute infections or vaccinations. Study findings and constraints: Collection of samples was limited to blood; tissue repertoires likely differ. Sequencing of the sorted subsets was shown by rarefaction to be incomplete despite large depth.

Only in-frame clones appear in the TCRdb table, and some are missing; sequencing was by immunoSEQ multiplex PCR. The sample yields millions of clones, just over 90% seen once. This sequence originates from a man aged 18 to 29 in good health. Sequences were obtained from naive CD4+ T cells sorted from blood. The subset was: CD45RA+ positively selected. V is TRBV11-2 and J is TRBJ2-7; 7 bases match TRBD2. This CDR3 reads CASSPPGVAGTYEQYF. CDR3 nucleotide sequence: TGTGCCAGCAGCCCACCGGGGGTAGCGGGTACCTACGAGCAGTACTTC.